A selection of T cell receptor beta chains follows, all from one sample in a study of blood T cell repertoires in COVID-19. Profiled with immunoSEQ multiplex PCR; TCRdb holds only in-frame clones, not every one. The sample holds tens of thousands of clones; around 84% are singletons and the top ten take 6.9%. The source material was peripheral blood. These receptors originate from a man aged 45-65 years with active COVID-19. Each CDR3 is given with its conserved first and last residue. The D gene is left open where the match is weak. For some rows the clone size is stated as once, few or many, or as a class when expanded; others skip it.

CDR3nt: TGTGCCAGCACCTGGGGGGGAAACAATGAGCAGTTCTTC; CDR3aa: CASTWGGNNEQFF; d_gene: TRBD2; v_gene: TRBV12-3/TRBV12-4; abundance: .; j_gene: TRBJ2-1
CDR3nt: TGTGCCAGCAGCCAACTAGCGGACCACAATGAGCAGTTCTTC; CDR3aa: CASSQLADHNEQFF; d_gene: TRBD2; v_gene: TRBV4-2; abundance: .; j_gene: TRBJ2-1
CDR3nt: TGTGCCAGCAGGTCATGGGGGGTGAATGAAAAACTGTTTTTT; CDR3aa: CASRSWGVNEKLFF; d_gene: .; v_gene: TRBV5-6; abundance: once; j_gene: TRBJ1-4
CDR3nt: TGTGCCAGTAGGGCAAACGGGGGGCTGGGCACCGGGGAGCTGTTTTTT; CDR3aa: CASRANGGLGTGELFF; d_gene: .; v_gene: TRBV19; abundance: .; j_gene: TRBJ2-2
CDR3nt: TGTGCCAGTAACCGAGGACAGGGTGAGGGGGGCTACACCTTC; CDR3aa: CASNRGQGEGGYTF; d_gene: TRBD1; v_gene: TRBV19; abundance: .; j_gene: TRBJ1-2
CDR3nt: TGTGCCAGCAGCTCAGACAGGGCCAATGAAAAACTGTTTTTT; CDR3aa: CASSSDRANEKLFF; d_gene: TRBD1; v_gene: TRBV7-2; abundance: .; j_gene: TRBJ1-4
CDR3nt: TGTGCCAGCAGCTTTGGTAGCGGGGCCGGCACAGATACGCAGTATTTT; CDR3aa: CASSFGSGAGTDTQYF; d_gene: TRBD2; v_gene: TRBV7-9; abundance: .; j_gene: TRBJ2-3
CDR3nt: TGTGCCAGCAGCCTCCTAGCGGGGGGTTACGGGGAGCTGTTTTTT; CDR3aa: CASSLLAGGYGELFF; d_gene: TRBD2; v_gene: TRBV7-3; abundance: once; j_gene: TRBJ2-2
CDR3nt: TGTGCCAGCAGAGAGGCGAACACTGAAGCTTTCTTT; CDR3aa: CASREANTEAFF; d_gene: .; v_gene: TRBV6-4; abundance: .; j_gene: TRBJ1-1
CDR3nt: TGTGCCAGCAGTCGGACAGGGAACACTGAAGCTTTCTTT; CDR3aa: CASSRTGNTEAFF; d_gene: TRBD1; v_gene: TRBV6-2/TRBV6-3; abundance: .; j_gene: TRBJ1-1
CDR3nt: TGCGCCAGCAGCCACGTAGACAGGTTGAATCAGCCCCAGCATTTT; CDR3aa: CASSHVDRLNQPQHF; d_gene: .; v_gene: TRBV4-1; abundance: .; j_gene: TRBJ1-5